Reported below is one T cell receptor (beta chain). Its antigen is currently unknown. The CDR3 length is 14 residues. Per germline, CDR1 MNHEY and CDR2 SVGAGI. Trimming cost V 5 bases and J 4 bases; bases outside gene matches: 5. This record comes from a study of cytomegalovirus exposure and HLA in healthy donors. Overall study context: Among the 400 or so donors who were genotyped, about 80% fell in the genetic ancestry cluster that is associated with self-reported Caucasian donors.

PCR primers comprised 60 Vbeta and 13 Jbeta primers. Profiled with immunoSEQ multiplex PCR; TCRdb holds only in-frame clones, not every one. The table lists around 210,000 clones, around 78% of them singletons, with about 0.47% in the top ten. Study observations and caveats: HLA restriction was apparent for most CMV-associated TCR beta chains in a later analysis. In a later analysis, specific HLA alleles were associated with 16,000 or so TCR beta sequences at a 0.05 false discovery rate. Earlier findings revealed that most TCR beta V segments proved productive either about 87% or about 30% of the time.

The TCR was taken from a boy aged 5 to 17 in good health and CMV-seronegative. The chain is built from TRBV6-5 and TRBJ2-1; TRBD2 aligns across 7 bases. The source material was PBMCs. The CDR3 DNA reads TGTGCCAGCAGTGAAACTAGCGTATACAATGAGCAGTTCTTC. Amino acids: CASSETSVYNEQFF.